This TCR beta chain was obtained from a study of beta chain features in type 1 diabetes (dated by TCRdb to the late 2010s). At the level of the whole study: Mean age, gender distribution, total cell number and subset yield were not different between patients and healthy donors. Regulatory and stem cell-like memory subsets were isolated from only 8 patients and about 8 healthy donors, whereas naive and central memory subsets came from all 28 donors. In the study, recently diagnosed type 1 diabetes patients and matched healthy donors were compared on the TCRB repertoires of their sorted circulating CD4+ T cell subsets. A total of 107,917,701 sorted cells were examined across all samples, and the number of cells per subset was strongly correlated with RNA yield. Study-wide conclusions, independent of this receptor: Naive, central memory and regulatory TCRB repertoires appeared to be more alike among patients than among healthy donors. A moderate but significant shortening of TCRB CDR3 length was observed in type 1 diabetes patients in all four CD4+ subsets. Shorter templates might be favored by PCR, yet because patient and control samples were amplified and corrected together, any such skew would affect both groups equally. Patients with type 1 diabetes made fewer insertions and deleted more nucleotides at VDJ recombination sites, implying thymic rearrangement abnormalities. Sequencing cDNA rather than genomic DNA could over-represent highly expressing activated cells, although activation and CD3 levels did not differ between groups. Because the HLA sub-analyses included only small numbers of individuals, any influence of HLA type on TCRB rearrangement was left unresolved.

The entire isolated RNA was reverse transcribed using the High Capacity cDNA Reverse Transcription Kit, and thus expressed TCRB transcripts were sequenced. Deep immunoSEQ sequencing was applied to naive, central memory and regulatory T cell samples, giving an average of around 3.4 million total reads per sample. Sorted cells were lysed in RLT buffer, and RNA was extracted using DNase-treated RNeasy Micro or Mini kits according to cell number. To prevent cross-contamination, every cell subset was processed on its own, while patient and healthy donor samples were processed together. The immunoSEQ multiplex PCR was used to amplify TCRB sequences from cDNA, yielding 87-bp fragments that span the CDR3 region. Sequencing of the amplicons was performed on the Illumina HiSeq platform. As for how the authors treated the data: Synthetic template baselines were used to correct PCR bias computationally, reads within Hamming distance 2 were collapsed together, and singletons that could not be merged were discarded. By aligning reads against IMGT, V, D and J genes, CDR3 length, and insertions or deletions at six rearrangement sites were assigned. Clonotype counts were normalized to sorted cell number within each subset before computing true diversity and Gini coefficients with the tcR R package. The overlap coefficient, calculated on TCRB nucleotide sequences, was used to quantify repertoire sharing. Imported from immuneACCESS, the table was reduced by TCRdb to in-frame sequences with V and J called. These copies leave out some clones; in studies compared against another copy, an unresolved V gene accounts for under half, and the cause of the remainder is not known. That table furnishes V, J and clone size, whereas the DNA furnished D and trimming. The sample table lists about 240,000 clones, about 30% of them with a count of one. The ten largest clones add up to approximately 4% of the sample.

Each donor gave one peripheral blood draw, approximately 110 mL on average, collected into heparinised tubes. A BD FACSAria II and a panel including CD45RO, CCR7, CD25, CD127, CD95 and CD27 were used to sort naive, central memory, regulatory and stem cell-like memory CD4+ T cells. Every sorted population had a purity above 95%. PBMCs were isolated right away by Lymphoprep density gradient centrifugation and were stained directly, without culture. So that batch effects would be minimized, each experiment stained and sorted samples in pairs, pairing one healthy donor with one patient. Comments on this clone: This clone's antigen is unknown. Base qualities are not at hand, and no much larger clone is one base apart.

This TCR came from a man in his thirties or forties in good health. Sequencing was performed on central memory CD4+ T cells from blood.

The DNA is as follows: TGCGCCAGAAGCGGCTCGGTCTATGGCTACACCTTC. Its translation is CARSGSVYGYTF. The rearranged chain carries TRBV23-1 and TRBJ1-2; the D gene identity is not certain. TRBV23-1 is marked as an open reading frame, function uncertain. V is shortened by 9 bases, J by 4 bases, and the region joining them spans 12 bases. Taken from cysteine to phenylalanine, the CDR3 has 12 residues. Kept here is only the CDR3 DNA, which spans 36 bases and is read in frame from base 1.